This record covers a single T cell receptor (beta chain). CDR1 is GTSNPN, CDR2 SVGIG, per germline (reference sequence). Trimming took 4 bases from V and 2 from J; bases not matched to a gene: 10. The CDR3 extends over 16 amino acids. These data belong to a study of shared clonotypes between healthy human individuals. TCRdb's table, derived via immunoSEQ multiplex PCR, lists solely in-frame clones and lacks some. The table records about a million clones, 70% to 80% of them present only once. The chain has TRBV30 and TRBJ1-3; 8 nucleotides match TRBD1. This TCR derives from a man between 18 and 29 years old in good health. Some clones in this sample may be carry-over from other donors' samples. The specimen was memory CD4+ T cells from PBMCs. Subset here: CD45RA-negative fraction. CDR3 amino acids: CAWTRDRTGTGNTIYF. CDR3 nucleotides: TGTGCCTGGACGAGAGACCGGACAGGGACTGGAAACACCATATATTTT. The variable domain in full, completed from reference TRBV30 and TRBJ1-3, reads SQTIHQWPATLVQPVGSPLSLECTVEGTSNPNLYWYRQAAGRGLQLLFYSVGIGQISSEVPQNLSASRPQDRQFILSSKKLLLSDSGFYLCAWTRDRTGTGNTIYFGEGSWLTVV.